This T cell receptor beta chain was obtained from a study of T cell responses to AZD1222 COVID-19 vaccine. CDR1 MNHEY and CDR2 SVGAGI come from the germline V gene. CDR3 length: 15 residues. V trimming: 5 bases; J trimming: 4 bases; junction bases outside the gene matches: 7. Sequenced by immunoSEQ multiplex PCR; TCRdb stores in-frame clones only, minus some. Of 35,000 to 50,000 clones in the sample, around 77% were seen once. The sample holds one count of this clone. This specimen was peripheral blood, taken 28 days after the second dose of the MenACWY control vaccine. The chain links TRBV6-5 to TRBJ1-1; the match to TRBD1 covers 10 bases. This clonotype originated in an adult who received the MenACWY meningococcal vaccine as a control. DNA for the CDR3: TGTGCCAGCAGTCTGACAGGGGGCGGAGGCACTGAAGCTTTCTTT. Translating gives CASSLTGGGGTEAFF.